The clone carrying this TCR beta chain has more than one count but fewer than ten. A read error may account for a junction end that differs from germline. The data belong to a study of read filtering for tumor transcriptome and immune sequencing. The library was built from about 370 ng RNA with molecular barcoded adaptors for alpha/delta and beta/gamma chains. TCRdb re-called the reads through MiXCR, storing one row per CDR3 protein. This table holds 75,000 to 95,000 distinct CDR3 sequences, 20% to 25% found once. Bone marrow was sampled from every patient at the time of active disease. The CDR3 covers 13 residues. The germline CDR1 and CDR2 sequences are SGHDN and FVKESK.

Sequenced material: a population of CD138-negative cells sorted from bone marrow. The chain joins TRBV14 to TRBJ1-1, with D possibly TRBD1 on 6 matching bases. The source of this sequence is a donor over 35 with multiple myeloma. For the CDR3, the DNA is TGTCCCAGCAGCCGGACAGCAAACACTGAAGCTTTCTTT. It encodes CPSSRTANTEAFF.